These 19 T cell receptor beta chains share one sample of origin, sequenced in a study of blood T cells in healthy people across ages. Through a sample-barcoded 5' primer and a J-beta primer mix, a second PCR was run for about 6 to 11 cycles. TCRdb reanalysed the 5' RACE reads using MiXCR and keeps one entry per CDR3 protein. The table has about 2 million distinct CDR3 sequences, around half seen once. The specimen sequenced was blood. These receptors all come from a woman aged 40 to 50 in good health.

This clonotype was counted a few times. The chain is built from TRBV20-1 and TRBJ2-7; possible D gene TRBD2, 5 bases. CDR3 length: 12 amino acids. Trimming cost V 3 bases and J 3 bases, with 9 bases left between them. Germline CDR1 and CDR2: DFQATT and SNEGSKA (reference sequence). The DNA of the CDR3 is TGCAGTGCTAGTTCCACTAGCTACGAGCAGTACTTC. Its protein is CSASSTSYEQYF.

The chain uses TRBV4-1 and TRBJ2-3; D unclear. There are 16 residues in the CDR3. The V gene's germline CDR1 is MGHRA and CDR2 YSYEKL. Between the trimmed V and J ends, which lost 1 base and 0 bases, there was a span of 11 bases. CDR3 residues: CASSQVYSGSTDTQYF. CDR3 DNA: TGCGCCAGCAGCCAAGTTTACAGTGGCAGCACAGATACGCAGTATTTT.

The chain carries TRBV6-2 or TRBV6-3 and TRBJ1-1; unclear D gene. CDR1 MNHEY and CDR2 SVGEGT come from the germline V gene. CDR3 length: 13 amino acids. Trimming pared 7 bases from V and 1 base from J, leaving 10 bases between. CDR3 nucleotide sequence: TGTGCCAGCAAGGCGGGGTGGAACACTGAAGCTTTCTTT. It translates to CASKAGWNTEAFF.

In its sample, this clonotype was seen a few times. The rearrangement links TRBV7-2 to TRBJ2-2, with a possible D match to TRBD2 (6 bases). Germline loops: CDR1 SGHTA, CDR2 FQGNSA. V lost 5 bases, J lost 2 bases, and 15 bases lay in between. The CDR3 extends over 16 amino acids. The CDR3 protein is CASSRDGGLNTGELFF. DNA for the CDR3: TGTGCCAGCAGCAGGGACGGGGGACTTAACACCGGGGAGCTGTTTTTT.

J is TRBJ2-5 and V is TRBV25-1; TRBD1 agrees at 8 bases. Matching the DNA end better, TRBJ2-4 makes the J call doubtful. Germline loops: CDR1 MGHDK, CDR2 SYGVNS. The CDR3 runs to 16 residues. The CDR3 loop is CASSESPAGGADIQYF. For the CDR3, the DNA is TGTGCCAGCAGTGAATCGCCCGCAGGGGGCGCGGACATTCAGTACTTC.

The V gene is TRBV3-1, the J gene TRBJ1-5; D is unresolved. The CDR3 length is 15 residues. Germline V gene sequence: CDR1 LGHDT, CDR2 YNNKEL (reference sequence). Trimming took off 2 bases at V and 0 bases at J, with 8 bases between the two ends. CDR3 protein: CASSQRGNSNQPQHF. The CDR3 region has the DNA TGTGCCAGCAGCCAACGAGGGAATAGCAATCAGCCCCAGCATTTT.

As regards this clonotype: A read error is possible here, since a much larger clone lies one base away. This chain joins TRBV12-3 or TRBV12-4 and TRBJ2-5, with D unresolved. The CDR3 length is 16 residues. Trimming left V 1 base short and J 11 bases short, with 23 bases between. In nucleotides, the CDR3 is TGTGCCAGCAGTTTAGGGGGTCTTAGCTCCTACAATGAGCAGTACTTC. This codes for CASSLGGLSSYNEQYF.

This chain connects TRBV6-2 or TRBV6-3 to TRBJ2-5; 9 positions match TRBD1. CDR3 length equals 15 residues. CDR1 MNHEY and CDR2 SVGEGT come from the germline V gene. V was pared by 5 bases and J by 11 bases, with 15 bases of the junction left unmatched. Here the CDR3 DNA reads TGTGCCAGCAGTCAAGCCGGGACAGGGTTGCATGAGCAGTACTTC. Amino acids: CASSQAGTGLHEQYF.

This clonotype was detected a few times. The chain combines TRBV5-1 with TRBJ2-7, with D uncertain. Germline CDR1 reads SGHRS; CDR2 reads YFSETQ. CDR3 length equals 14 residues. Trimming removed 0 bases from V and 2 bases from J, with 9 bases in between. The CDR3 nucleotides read TGCGCCAGCAGCTTGGCACCGCCGGCCTACGAGCAGTACTTC. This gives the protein CASSLAPPAYEQYF.

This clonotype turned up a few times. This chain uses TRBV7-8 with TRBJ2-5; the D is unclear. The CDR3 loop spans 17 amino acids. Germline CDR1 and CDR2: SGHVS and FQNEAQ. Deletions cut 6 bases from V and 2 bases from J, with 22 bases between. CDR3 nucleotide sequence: TGTGCCAGCAGTTTTAAAGTCCGCCCGCACCCGCAAGAGACCCAGTACTTC. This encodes CASSFKVRPHPQETQYF.

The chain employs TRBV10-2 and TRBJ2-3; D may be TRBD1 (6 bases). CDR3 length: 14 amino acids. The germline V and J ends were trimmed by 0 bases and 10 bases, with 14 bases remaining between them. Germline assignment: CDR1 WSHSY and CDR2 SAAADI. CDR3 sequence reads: CASSESTPRGSQYF. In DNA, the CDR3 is TGCGCCAGCAGTGAGTCGACTCCCAGGGGATCGCAGTATTTT.

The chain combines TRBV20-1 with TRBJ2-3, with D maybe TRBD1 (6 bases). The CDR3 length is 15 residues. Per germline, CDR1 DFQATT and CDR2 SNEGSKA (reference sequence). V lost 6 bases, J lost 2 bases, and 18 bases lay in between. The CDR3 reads CSAVYKGHYTDTQYF. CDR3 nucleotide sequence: TGCAGTGCCGTGTATAAGGGACATTACACAGATACGCAGTATTTT.

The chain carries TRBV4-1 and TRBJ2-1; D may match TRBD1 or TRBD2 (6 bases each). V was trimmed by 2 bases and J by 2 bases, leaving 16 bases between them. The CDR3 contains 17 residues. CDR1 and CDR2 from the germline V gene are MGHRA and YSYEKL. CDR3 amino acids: CASSQLTGGIPYNEQFF. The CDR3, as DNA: TGCGCCAGCAGCCAATTGACAGGAGGGATCCCCTACAATGAGCAGTTCTTC.

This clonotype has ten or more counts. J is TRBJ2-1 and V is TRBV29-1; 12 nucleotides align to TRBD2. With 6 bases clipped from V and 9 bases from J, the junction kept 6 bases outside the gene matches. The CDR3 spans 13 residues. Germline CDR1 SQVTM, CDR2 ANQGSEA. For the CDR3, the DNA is TGCAGCGTCAGGACTAGCGGGGTGTCTGAGCAGTTCTTC. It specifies CSVRTSGVSEQFF.

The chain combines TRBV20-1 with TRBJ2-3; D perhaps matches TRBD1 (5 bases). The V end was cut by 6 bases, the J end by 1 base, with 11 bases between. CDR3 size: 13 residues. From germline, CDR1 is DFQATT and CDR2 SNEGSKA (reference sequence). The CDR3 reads CSAEPRGTDTQYF. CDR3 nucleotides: TGCAGTGCAGAGCCCAGGGGCACAGATACGCAGTATTTT.

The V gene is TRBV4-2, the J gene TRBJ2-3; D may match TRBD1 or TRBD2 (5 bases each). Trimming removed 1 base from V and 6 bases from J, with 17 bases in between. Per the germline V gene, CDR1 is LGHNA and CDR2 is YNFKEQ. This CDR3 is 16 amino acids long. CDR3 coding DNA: TGTGCCAGCAGCCAAGTTATAGCCGGGGCGACGGATACGCAGTATTTT. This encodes CASSQVIAGATDTQYF.

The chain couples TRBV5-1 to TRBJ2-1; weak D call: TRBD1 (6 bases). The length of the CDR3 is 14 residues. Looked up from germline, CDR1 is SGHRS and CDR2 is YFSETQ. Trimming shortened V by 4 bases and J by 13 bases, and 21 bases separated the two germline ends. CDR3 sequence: CASSTGQSQETQFF. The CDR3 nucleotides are TGCGCCAGCAGCACGGGACAAAGTCAAGAGACCCAGTTCTTC.

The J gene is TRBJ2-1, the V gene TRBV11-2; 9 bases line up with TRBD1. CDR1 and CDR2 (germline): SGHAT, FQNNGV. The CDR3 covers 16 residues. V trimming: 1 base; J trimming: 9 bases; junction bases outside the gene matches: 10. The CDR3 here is CASSLAAGTGFAEQFF. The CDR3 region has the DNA TGTGCCAGCAGCTTAGCCGCCGGGACAGGGTTTGCTGAGCAGTTCTTC.

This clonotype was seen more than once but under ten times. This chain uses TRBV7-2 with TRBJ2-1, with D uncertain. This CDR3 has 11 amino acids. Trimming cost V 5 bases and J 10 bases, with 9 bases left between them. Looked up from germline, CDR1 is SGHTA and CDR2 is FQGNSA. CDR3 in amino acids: CASSQIEEQFF. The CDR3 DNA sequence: TGTGCCAGCAGCCAAATAGAAGAGCAGTTCTTC.